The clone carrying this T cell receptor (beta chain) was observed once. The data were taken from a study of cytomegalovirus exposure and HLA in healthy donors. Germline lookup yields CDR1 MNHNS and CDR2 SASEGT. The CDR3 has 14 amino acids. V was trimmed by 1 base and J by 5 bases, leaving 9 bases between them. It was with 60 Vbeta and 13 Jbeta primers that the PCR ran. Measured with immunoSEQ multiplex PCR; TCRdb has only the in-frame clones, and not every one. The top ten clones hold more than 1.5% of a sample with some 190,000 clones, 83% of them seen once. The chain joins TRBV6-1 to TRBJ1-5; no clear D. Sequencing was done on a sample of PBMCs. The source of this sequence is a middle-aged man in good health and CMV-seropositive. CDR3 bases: TGTGCCAGCAGTGAAGATGGGAGAGATCAGCCCCAGCATTTT. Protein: CASSEDGRDQPQHF.